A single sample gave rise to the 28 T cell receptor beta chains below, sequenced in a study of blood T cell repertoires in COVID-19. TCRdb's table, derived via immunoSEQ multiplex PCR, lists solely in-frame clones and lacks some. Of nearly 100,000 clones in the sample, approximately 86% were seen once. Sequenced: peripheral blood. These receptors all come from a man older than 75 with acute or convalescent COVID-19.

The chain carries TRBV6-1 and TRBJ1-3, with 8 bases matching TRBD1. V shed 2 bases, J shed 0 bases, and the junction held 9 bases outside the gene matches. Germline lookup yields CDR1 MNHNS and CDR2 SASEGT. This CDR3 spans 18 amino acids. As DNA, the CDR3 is TGTGCCAGCAGTGAAATTCCCGCCGGGACAGGCTCTGGAAACACCATATATTTT. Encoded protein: CASSEIPAGTGSGNTIYF.

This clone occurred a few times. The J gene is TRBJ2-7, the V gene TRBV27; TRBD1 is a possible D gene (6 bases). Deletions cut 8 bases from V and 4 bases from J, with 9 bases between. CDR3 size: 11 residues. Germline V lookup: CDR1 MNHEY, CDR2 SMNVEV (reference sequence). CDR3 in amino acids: CASGDTYEQYF. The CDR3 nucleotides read TGTGCCAGCGGGGACACTTACGAGCAGTACTTC.

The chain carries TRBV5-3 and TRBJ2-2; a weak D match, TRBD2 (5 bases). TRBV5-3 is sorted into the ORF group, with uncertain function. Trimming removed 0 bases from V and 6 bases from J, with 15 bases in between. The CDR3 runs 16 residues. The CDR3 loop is CARSLVRGLLPGELFF. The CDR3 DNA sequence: TGTGCCAGAAGCTTGGTACGCGGACTCCTGCCCGGGGAGCTGTTTTTT.

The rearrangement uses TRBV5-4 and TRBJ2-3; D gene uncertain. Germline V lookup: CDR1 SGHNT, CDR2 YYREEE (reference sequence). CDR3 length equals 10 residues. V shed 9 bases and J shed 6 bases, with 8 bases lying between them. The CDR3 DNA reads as TGTGCCATTGGGCCCGATACGCAGTATTTT. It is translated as CAIGPDTQYF.

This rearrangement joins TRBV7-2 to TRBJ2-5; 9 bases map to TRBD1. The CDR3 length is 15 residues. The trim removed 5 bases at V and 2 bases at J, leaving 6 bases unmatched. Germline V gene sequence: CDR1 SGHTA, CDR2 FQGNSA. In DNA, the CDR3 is TGTGCCAGCAGCCTCGGACAGGGGAGGCAAGAGACCCAGTACTTC. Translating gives CASSLGQGRQETQYF.

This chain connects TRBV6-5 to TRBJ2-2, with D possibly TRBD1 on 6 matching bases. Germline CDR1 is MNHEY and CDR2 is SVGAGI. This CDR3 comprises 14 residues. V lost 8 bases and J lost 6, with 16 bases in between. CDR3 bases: TGTGCCAGCGGGAACAGGGTCGGGGCCGGGGAGCTGTTTTTT. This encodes CASGNRVGAGELFF.

The CDR3 loop is CASSEIQGSRDEQYF. Written as DNA, the CDR3 is TGTGCCAGTAGTGAGATACAGGGATCGCGGGACGAGCAGTACTTC. This rearrangement joins TRBV19 to TRBJ2-7, with a tentative D call TRBD1 (6 bases). CDR1 is LNHDA and CDR2 is SQIVND in the germline V gene (reference sequence). The CDR3 covers 15 residues. Trimming removed 5 bases from V and 5 bases from J, with 19 bases in between.

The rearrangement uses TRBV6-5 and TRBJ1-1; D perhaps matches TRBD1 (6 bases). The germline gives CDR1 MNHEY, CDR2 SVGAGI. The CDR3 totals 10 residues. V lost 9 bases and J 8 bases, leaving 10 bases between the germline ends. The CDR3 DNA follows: TGTGCCAGGGTAGGGACAGAAGCTTTCTTT. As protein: CARVGTEAFF.

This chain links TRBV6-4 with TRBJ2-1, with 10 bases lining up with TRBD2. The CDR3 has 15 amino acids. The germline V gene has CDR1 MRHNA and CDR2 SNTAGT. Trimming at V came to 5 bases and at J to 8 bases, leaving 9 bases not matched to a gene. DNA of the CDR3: TGTGCCAGCAGTCCCTCAGCGGGAGGGTTCCATGAGCAGTTCTTC. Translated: CASSPSAGGFHEQFF.

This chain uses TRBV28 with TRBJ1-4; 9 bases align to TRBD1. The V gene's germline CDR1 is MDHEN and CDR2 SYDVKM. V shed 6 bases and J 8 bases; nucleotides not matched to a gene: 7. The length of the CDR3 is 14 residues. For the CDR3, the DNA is TGTGCCAGCAGGCCACAGGGGGCACGGGAAAAACTGTTTTTT. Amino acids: CASRPQGAREKLFF.

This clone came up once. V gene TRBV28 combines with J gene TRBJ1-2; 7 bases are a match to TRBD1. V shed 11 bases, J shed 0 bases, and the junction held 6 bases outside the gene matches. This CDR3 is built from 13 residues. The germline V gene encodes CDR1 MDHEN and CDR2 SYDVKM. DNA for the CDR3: TGTGCCGGTCAGGACAGGACTAACTATGGCTACACCTTC. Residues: CAGQDRTNYGYTF.

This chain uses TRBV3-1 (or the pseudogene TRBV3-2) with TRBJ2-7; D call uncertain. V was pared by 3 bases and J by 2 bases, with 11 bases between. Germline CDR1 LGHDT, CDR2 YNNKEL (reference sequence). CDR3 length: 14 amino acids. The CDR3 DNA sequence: TGTGCCAGCAGCCAGATACGCGGAACCTACGAGCAGTACTTC. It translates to CASSQIRGTYEQYF.

The chain's CDR3 is CASSPDGTTISYEQYF. In DNA form, the CDR3 reads TGTGCCAGCAGCCCCGACGGGACTACCATCTCCTACGAGCAGTACTTC. The chain is built from TRBV7-2 and TRBJ2-7, with 7 bases lining up with TRBD2. The CDR3 runs to 16 residues. Trimming took 5 bases from V and 0 from J; bases not matched to a gene: 10. CDR1 and CDR2 (germline): SGHTA, FQGNSA.

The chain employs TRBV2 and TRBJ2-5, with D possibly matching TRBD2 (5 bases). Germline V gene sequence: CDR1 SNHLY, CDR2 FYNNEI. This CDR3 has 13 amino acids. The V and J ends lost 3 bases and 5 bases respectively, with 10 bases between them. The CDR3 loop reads CASSEIRGETQYF. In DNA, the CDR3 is TGTGCCAGCAGTGAGATCCGCGGGGAGACCCAGTACTTC. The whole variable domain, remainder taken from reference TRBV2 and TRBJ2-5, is EPEVTQTPSHQVTQMGQEVILRCVPISNHLYFYWYRQILGQKVEFLVSFYNNEISEKSEIFDDQFSVERPDGSNFTLKIRSTKLEDSAMYFCASSEIRGETQYFGPGTRLLVL.

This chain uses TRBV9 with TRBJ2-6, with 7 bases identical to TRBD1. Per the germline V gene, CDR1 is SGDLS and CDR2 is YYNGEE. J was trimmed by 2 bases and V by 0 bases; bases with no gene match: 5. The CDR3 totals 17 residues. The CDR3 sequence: CASSVGTGPAGANVLTF. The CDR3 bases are TGTGCCAGCAGCGTAGGGACAGGCCCCGCTGGGGCCAACGTCCTGACTTTC.

For the CDR3, the DNA is TGTGCCAGCAGTTTCTCGTTAGACTATGGCTACACCTTC. It encodes CASSFSLDYGYTF. This chain joins TRBV6-5 and TRBJ1-2; D is uncertain. The CDR3 has 13 residues. The germline gives CDR1 MNHEY, CDR2 SVGAGI. V was cut by 4 bases and J by 3 bases, with 9 bases left in between.

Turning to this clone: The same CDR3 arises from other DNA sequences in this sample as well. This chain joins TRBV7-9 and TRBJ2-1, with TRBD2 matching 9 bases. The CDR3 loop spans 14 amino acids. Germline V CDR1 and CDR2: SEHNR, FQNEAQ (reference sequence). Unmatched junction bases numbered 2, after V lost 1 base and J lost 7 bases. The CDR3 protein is CASSLGLAGNEQFF. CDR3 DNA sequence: TGTGCCAGCAGCTTAGGCCTAGCGGGAAATGAGCAGTTCTTC. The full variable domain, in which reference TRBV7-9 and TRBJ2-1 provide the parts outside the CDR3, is DTGVSQNPRHKITKRGQNVTFRCDPISEHNRLYWYRQTLGQGPEFLTYFQNEAQLEKSRLLSDRFSAERPKGSFSTLEIQRTEQGDSAMYLCASSLGLAGNEQFFGPGTRLTVL.

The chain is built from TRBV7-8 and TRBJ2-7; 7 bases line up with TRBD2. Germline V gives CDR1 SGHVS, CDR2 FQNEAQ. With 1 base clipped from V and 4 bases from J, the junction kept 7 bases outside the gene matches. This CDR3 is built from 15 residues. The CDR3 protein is CASSLEGLSFYEQYF. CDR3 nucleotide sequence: TGTGCCAGCAGCTTAGAGGGACTATCCTTTTACGAGCAGTACTTC.

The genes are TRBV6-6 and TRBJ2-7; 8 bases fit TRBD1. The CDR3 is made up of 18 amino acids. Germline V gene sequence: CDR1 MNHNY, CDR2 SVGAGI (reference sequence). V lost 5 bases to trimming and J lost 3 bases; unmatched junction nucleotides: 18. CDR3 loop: CASSPAPTGAPKDYEQYF. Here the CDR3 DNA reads TGTGCCAGCAGTCCAGCCCCGACAGGGGCTCCAAAGGACTACGAGCAGTACTTC.

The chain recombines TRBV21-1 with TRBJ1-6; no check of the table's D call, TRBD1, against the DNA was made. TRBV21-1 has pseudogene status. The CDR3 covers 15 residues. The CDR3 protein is CASTTGRQSNSPLHF. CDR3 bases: TGTGCCAGCACGACGGGTAGACAGAGTAATTCACCCCTCCACTTT.

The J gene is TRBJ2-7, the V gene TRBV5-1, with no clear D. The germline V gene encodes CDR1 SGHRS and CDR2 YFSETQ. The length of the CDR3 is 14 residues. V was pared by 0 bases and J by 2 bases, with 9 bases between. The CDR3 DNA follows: TGCGCCAGCAGCTTGGAGAGGCACCCCTACGAGCAGTACTTC. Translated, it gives CASSLERHPYEQYF.

DNA for the CDR3: TGTGCCAGCAGTCGAAGCGGGGCTGGGCAAAACATTCAGTACTTC. Amino acids: CASSRSGAGQNIQYF. The rearrangement links TRBV28 to TRBJ2-4; 7 nucleotides line up with TRBD2. The V gene's germline CDR1 is MDHEN and CDR2 SYDVKM. This CDR3 contains 15 residues. Trimming at V came to 5 bases and at J to 5 bases, leaving 9 bases not matched to a gene.

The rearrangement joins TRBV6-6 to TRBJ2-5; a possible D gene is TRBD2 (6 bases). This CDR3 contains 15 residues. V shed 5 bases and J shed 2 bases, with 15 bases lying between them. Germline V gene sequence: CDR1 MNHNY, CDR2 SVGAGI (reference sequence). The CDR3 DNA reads TGTGCCAGCAGTCCCGCGAGCGGGTTACAAGAGACCCAGTACTTC. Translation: CASSPASGLQETQYF.

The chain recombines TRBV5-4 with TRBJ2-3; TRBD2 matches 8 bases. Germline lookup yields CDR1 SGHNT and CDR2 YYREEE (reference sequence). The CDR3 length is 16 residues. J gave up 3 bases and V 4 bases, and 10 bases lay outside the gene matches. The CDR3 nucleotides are TGTGCCAGCAGCCCGGTTGTTAGCGGGAAGACAGATACGCAGTATTTT. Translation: CASSPVVSGKTDTQYF.

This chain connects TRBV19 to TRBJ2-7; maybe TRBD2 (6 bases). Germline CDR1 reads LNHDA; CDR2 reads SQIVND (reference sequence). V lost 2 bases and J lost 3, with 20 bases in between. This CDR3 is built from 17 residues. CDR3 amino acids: CASSIRKLAAEGYEQYF. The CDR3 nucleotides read TGTGCCAGTAGTATACGAAAACTAGCTGCAGAGGGCTACGAGCAGTACTTC.

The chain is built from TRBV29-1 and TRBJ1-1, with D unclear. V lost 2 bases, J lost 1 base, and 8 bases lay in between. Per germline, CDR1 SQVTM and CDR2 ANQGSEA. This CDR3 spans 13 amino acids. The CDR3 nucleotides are TGCAGCGTTGAACGGGGAGGGAACACTGAAGCTTTCTTT. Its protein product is CSVERGGNTEAFF.

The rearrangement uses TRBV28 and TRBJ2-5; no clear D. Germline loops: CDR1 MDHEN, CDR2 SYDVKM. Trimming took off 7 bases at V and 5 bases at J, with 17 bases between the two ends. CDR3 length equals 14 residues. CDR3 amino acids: CASTLGVAGETQYF. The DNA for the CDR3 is TGTGCCAGCACCTTAGGCGTCGCCGGGGAGACCCAGTACTTC.

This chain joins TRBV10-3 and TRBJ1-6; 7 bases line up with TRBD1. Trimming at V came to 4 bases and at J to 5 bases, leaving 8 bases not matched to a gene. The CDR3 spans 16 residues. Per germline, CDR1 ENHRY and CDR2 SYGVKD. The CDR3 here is CAISGTGLGDNSPLHF. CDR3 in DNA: TGTGCCATCAGTGGGACAGGTCTAGGAGATAATTCACCCCTCCACTTT.